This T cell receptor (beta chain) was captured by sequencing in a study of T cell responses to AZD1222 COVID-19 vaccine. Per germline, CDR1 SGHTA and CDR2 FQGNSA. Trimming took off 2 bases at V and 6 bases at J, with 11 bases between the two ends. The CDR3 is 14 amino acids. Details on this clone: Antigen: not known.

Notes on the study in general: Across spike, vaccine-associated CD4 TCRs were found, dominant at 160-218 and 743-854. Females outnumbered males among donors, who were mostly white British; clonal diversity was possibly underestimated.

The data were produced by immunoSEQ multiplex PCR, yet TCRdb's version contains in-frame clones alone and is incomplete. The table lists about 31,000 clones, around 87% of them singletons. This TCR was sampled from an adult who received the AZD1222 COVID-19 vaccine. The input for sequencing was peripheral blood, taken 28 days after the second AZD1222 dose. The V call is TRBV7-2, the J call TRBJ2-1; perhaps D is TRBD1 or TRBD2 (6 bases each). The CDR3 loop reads CASSLFRGVNEQFF. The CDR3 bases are TGTGCCAGCAGCTTATTTAGGGGGGTCAATGAGCAGTTCTTC.